This TCR beta chain was identified during a study of blood T cell repertoires in COVID-19. In the study overall: The United States, Italy and Spain were the sources of the acute and convalescent COVID-19 samples.

The CDR3 totals 12 residues. The germline V gene encodes CDR1 MGHRA and CDR2 YSYEKL. Unmatched junction bases numbered 2, after V lost 5 bases and J lost 8 bases. Clones were sequenced by immunoSEQ multiplex PCR, and TCRdb holds only the in-frame ones, with some missing. The top ten clones hold approximately 3% of a sample with 350,000 to 400,000 clones, roughly 87% of them seen once. Source material: PBMCs or T cells enriched from blood (not recorded which). This chain uses TRBV4-1 with TRBJ2-1, with 8 bases fitting TRBD1. This TCR was sampled from a woman aged 25-40 years who had recovered from COVID-19. CDR3 loop: CASSGQGYEQFF. The CDR3 coding sequence is TGCGCCAGCAGCGGACAGGGATATGAGCAGTTCTTC.